The next 32 T cell receptor beta chains were all read from a single sample in a study of blood T cell repertoires in COVID-19. Here immunoSEQ multiplex PCR was the method, and the copy in TCRdb shows in-frame clones only, minus some. This table holds fewer than 500,000 clones, around 86% found once. Sequences were obtained from peripheral blood. The receptor source for this set is a woman aged 30 to 39 with active or convalescent COVID-19.

This rearrangement joins TRBV5-1 to TRBJ1-1, with 11 positions matching TRBD1. Per germline, CDR1 SGHRS and CDR2 YFSETQ. The ends lost 3 bases at V and 3 bases at J; junction bases unmatched: 10. The CDR3 sequence is 17 residues long. Here the CDR3 DNA reads TGCGCCAGCAGCTGGGGACAGGGGGAGGTGATGGACACTGAAGCTTTCTTT. Encoded protein: CASSWGQGEVMDTEAFF. Variable domain in full (rest from reference TRBV5-1 and TRBJ1-1): KAGVTQTPRYLIKTRGQQVTLSCSPISGHRSVSWYQQTPGQGLQFLFEYFSETQRNKGNFPGRFSGRQFSNSRSEMNVSTLELGDSALYLCASSWGQGEVMDTEAFFGQGTRLTVV.

The CDR3 loop is CASRGQGSGTGELFF. CDR3 coding DNA: TGTGCCAGCAGGGGACAGGGGTCGGGCACCGGGGAGCTGTTTTTT. The V and J genes are TRBV6-5 and TRBJ2-2; 10 bases line up with TRBD1. Germline loops: CDR1 MNHEY, CDR2 SVGAGI. This CDR3 comprises 15 residues. J was trimmed by 4 bases and V by 6 bases; bases with no gene match: 5.

The chain joins TRBV29-1 to TRBJ2-2; D is possibly TRBD1 (5 bases). Trimming shortened V by 0 bases and J by 1 base, and 12 bases separated the two germline ends. CDR1 SQVTM and CDR2 ANQGSEA come from the germline V gene. The CDR3 is 16 amino acids. This chain's CDR3 is CSVEDLGQGNTGELFF. CDR3 bases: TGCAGCGTTGAAGATCTTGGCCAGGGGAACACCGGGGAGCTGTTTTTT.

This chain links TRBV21-1 with TRBJ2-7; the D call of TRBD1 is as the table states it, not checked on the DNA. TRBV21-1 is a pseudogene locus. The CDR3 consists of 17 residues. CDR3 protein: CASSHTRQGREAYEQYF. CDR3 in DNA: TGTGCCAGCAGTCATACGAGACAGGGCAGAGAAGCCTACGAGCAGTACTTC.

The chain uses TRBV29-1 and TRBJ1-2, with D unresolved. Germline CDR1 SQVTM, CDR2 ANQGSEA. The CDR3 extends over 10 amino acids. V lost 3 bases to trimming and J lost 6 bases, with 5 bases between them. This CDR3 is CSVDTDGYTF. The CDR3 DNA is TGCAGCGTTGATACAGATGGCTACACCTTC.

This sequence joins TRBV4-1 and TRBJ1-1; the D is unclear. CDR1 and CDR2 from the germline V gene are MGHRA and YSYEKL. The CDR3 totals 13 residues. Trimming pared 2 bases from V and 6 bases from J, leaving 10 bases between. CDR3: CASSQSAGAEAFF. The CDR3 DNA reads TGCGCCAGCAGCCAATCGGCGGGAGCTGAAGCTTTCTTT.

The chain has TRBV18 and TRBJ2-3, with D uncertain. CDR3 length equals 15 residues. The germline V gene has CDR1 KGHSH and CDR2 LQKENI. Deletions cut 3 bases from V and 2 bases from J, with 12 bases between. CDR3 sequence: CASSPGPSATDTQYF. CDR3 in DNA: TGTGCCAGCTCACCGGGCCCCTCCGCCACAGATACGCAGTATTTT.

The chain joins TRBV18 to TRBJ1-5, with D perhaps matching TRBD1 (5 bases). CDR3 length: 14 amino acids. The germline gives CDR1 KGHSH, CDR2 LQKENI. The germline V and J ends were trimmed by 2 bases and 6 bases, with 11 bases remaining between them. CDR3 amino acids: CASSPGNGGQPQHF. The DNA for the CDR3 is TGTGCCAGCTCACCAGGGAACGGGGGTCAGCCCCAGCATTTT.

The rearrangement joins TRBV6-6 to TRBJ2-1; D is perhaps TRBD2 (5 bases). Per germline, CDR1 MNHNY and CDR2 SVGAGI (reference sequence). This CDR3 is built from 15 residues. V lost 2 bases to trimming and J lost 2 bases, with 10 bases between them. In DNA form, the CDR3 reads TGTGCCAGCAGTTACAAACGGGGAACCTACAATGAGCAGTTCTTC. Protein sequence: CASSYKRGTYNEQFF.

This clone has only one observation. This chain links TRBV6-1 with TRBJ2-5; D is undetermined. V lost 3 bases and J lost 4, with 6 bases in between. This CDR3 contains 12 residues. Looked up from germline, CDR1 is MNHNS and CDR2 is SASEGT. The CDR3 reads CASSELGETQYF. As DNA, the CDR3 is TGTGCCAGCAGTGAGCTCGGAGAGACCCAGTACTTC.

In its sample, this clone was seen a few times. The chain is built from TRBV4-1 and TRBJ2-3; 11 positions agree with TRBD2. Germline CDR1 MGHRA, CDR2 YSYEKL. This CDR3 is 16 amino acids long. The V segment lost 4 bases and the J segment 1 base; nucleotides outside the gene matches: 4. The CDR3 coding sequence is TGCGCCAGCAGCCGGATACTAGCGGGGGGCACAGATACGCAGTATTTT. Its protein is CASSRILAGGTDTQYF.

The chain joins TRBV3-1 (or the pseudogene TRBV3-2) to TRBJ2-1; 9 nucleotides agree with TRBD2. Germline CDR1 and CDR2: LGHDT and YNNKEL (reference sequence). The V gene end was trimmed by 10 bases and the J gene end by 5 bases; junction bases not matched to a gene: 12. The CDR3 contains 15 residues. The CDR3 here is CATGPGTSPHNEQFF. The CDR3 DNA follows: TGTGCCACCGGGCCAGGGACTAGCCCCCACAATGAGCAGTTCTTC.

The chain links TRBV27 to TRBJ1-2; 11 positions match TRBD1. Germline V gene lookup returns CDR1 MNHEY and CDR2 SMNVEV (reference sequence). CDR3 length: 15 residues. Trimming took 6 bases from V and 2 from J; bases not matched to a gene: 5. In DNA, the CDR3 is TGTGCCAGCAGGGAATGGACAGGGGGCAACTATGGCTACACCTTC. Protein: CASREWTGGNYGYTF.

The rearrangement links TRBV28 to TRBJ1-5, with TRBD1 identical over 11 bases. Germline V gene data show CDR1 as MDHEN and CDR2 as SYDVKM. V was pared by 6 bases and J by 4 bases, with 17 bases of the junction left unmatched. The CDR3 is 19 residues long. The CDR3 reads CASRDSGTGGTIGNQPQHF. The DNA of the CDR3 is TGTGCCAGCAGGGATTCCGGGACAGGGGGAACGATAGGGAATCAGCCCCAGCATTTT. The full variable domain, rest sourced from reference TRBV28 and TRBJ1-5, is DVKVTQSSRYLVKRTGEKVFLECVQDMDHENMFWYRQDPGLGLRLIYFSYDVKMKEKGDIPEGYSVSREKKERFSLILESASTNQTSMYLCASRDSGTGGTIGNQPQHFGDGTRLSIL.

The genes are TRBV6-4 and TRBJ2-3, with 13 bases fitting TRBD2. The CDR3 is made up of 15 amino acids. Germline lookup yields CDR1 MRHNA and CDR2 SNTAGT. The J segment lost 5 bases and the V segment lost 11 bases, leaving 10 bases of the junction unmatched. The CDR3 DNA reads as TGTGCCGGTAAGACTAGCGGGGGGTTGGTAGATACGCAGTATTTT. Translating gives CAGKTSGGLVDTQYF.

J is TRBJ1-4 and V is TRBV13; a possible D gene is TRBD1 (5 bases). V was clipped by 7 bases and J by 8 bases, with 20 bases between them. The CDR3 has 15 amino acids. Germline-derived CDR1 and CDR2 are PRHDT and FYEKMQ (reference sequence). The CDR3 protein is CASTSGDSLGEKLFF. Written as DNA, the CDR3 is TGTGCCAGCACTTCGGGGGACTCACTGGGGGAAAAACTGTTTTTT. The whole variable domain, filled in from reference TRBV13 and TRBJ1-4, reads AAGVIQSPRHLIKEKRETATLKCYPIPRHDTVYWYQQGPGQDPQFLISFYEKMQSDKGSIPDRFSAQQFSDYHSELNMSSLELGDSALYFCASTSGDSLGEKLFFGSGTQLSVL.

This chain joins TRBV6-5 and TRBJ2-3; 11 bases map to TRBD1. The CDR3 is made up of 15 amino acids. Germline CDR1 MNHEY, CDR2 SVGAGI. V lost 7 bases to trimming and J lost 3 bases; unmatched junction nucleotides: 6. Here the CDR3 reads CASIQDRGRTDTQYF. The CDR3 DNA reads TGTGCCAGCATACAGGACAGGGGGCGGACAGATACGCAGTATTTT.

In its sample, this clone was seen a few times. This rearrangement joins TRBV28 to TRBJ2-1, with 7 bases lining up with TRBD2. The CDR3 contains 16 residues. The germline V gene encodes CDR1 MDHEN and CDR2 SYDVKM. V trimming: 5 bases; J trimming: 9 bases; junction bases outside the gene matches: 16. The CDR3 DNA is TGTGCCAGCAGTCGGAGACTAGCCGCCGGTGTAGGTGAGCAGTTCTTC. Translated, it gives CASSRRLAAGVGEQFF.

The chain uses TRBV7-8 and TRBJ1-1; tentatively, D is TRBD1 (6 bases). The CDR3 is 17 amino acids. CDR1 and CDR2 from the germline V gene are SGHVS and FQNEAQ. The V end was cut by 1 base, the J end by 7 bases, with 22 bases between. The CDR3, as DNA: TGTGCCAGCAGCTTAGGGACAGAGACCTTCTTAACTGGTGAAGCTTTCTTT. Its protein is CASSLGTETFLTGEAFF.

This clone has just a few counts. The chain couples TRBV12-3 or TRBV12-4 to TRBJ2-1, with 7 bases lining up with TRBD1. The CDR3 loop spans 13 amino acids. With 5 bases clipped from V and 9 bases from J, the junction kept 7 bases outside the gene matches. The CDR3 reads CASSPTPGGEQFF. The CDR3 DNA reads as TGTGCCAGCAGTCCCACTCCAGGGGGTGAGCAGTTCTTC.

J is TRBJ2-7 and V is TRBV10-3; D call uncertain. The CDR3 spans 11 residues. Germline V lookup: CDR1 ENHRY, CDR2 SYGVKD. V dropped 4 bases and J dropped 11 bases, with 12 bases sitting between them. Here the CDR3 reads CAISGGADEYF. In nucleotides, the CDR3 is TGTGCCATCAGTGGAGGAGCCGACGAGTACTTC.

The chain links TRBV15 to TRBJ1-4, with D uncertain. Trimming left V 3 bases short and J 15 bases short, with 14 bases between. Looked up from germline, CDR1 is LNHNV and CDR2 is YYDKDF (reference sequence). CDR3 length: 12 amino acids. CDR3 sequence (DNA): TGTGCCACCAGCAGCCCAAGCGTTTGGTTGTTTTTT. Translated: CATSSPSVWLFF.

This chain links TRBV4-1 with TRBJ1-5; maybe TRBD1 (6 bases). The CDR3 sequence is 16 residues long. V shed 0 bases and J shed 1 base, with 10 bases lying between them. The germline V gene has CDR1 MGHRA and CDR2 YSYEKL. CDR3 sequence: CASSQDYRESNQPQHF. CDR3 bases: TGCGCCAGCAGCCAAGATTACAGGGAAAGCAATCAGCCCCAGCATTTT.

This clone appeared a single time. The chain has TRBV19 and TRBJ2-6; a possible D gene is TRBD1 (5 bases). V shed 5 bases and J shed 2 bases, with 13 bases lying between them. Germline V gene sequence: CDR1 LNHDA, CDR2 SQIVND (reference sequence). The CDR3 has 16 amino acids. The CDR3 DNA is TGTGCCAGTAGTGATATCAGGGTCCCTGGGGCCAACGTCCTGACTTTC. This gives the protein CASSDIRVPGANVLTF. Supplemented by reference TRBV19 and TRBJ2-6, the full variable domain reads DGGITQSPKYLFRKEGQNVTLSCEQNLNHDAMYWYRQDPGQGLRLIYYSQIVNDFQKGDIAEGYSVSREKKESFPLTVTSAQKNPTAFYLCASSDIRVPGANVLTFGAGSRLTVL.

The chain employs TRBV6-5 and TRBJ1-1; a weak D match, TRBD1 (5 bases). With 0 bases removed from V and 8 bases from J, the gap between germline ends came to 7 bases. The length of the CDR3 is 12 residues. Germline CDR1 is MNHEY and CDR2 is SVGAGI. CDR3 DNA: TGTGCCAGCAGTTACTCTACAGGCGAAGCTTTCTTT. This translates into CASSYSTGEAFF.

This chain uses TRBV4-2 with TRBJ2-3, with TRBD2 identical over 9 bases. This CDR3 is 16 amino acids long. With 0 bases clipped from V and 5 bases from J, the junction kept 6 bases outside the gene matches. In germline, CDR1 is LGHNA, CDR2 YNFKEQ. The CDR3 loop is CASSQDVAGGGDTQYF. For the CDR3, the DNA is TGTGCCAGCAGCCAAGATGTGGCGGGGGGGGGAGATACGCAGTATTTT.

The J gene is TRBJ1-2, the V gene TRBV5-4, with 7 positions matching TRBD1. V trimming: 3 bases; J trimming: 2 bases; junction bases outside the gene matches: 7. CDR1 and CDR2 from the germline V gene are SGHNT and YYREEE (reference sequence). This CDR3 contains 15 residues. This CDR3 reads CASSSDRALNYGYTF. For the CDR3, the DNA is TGTGCCAGCAGCTCTGACAGGGCCCTCAACTATGGCTACACCTTC.

This clone came up once. The rearrangement joins TRBV5-1 to TRBJ2-2; D call uncertain. CDR1 is SGHRS and CDR2 is YFSETQ in the germline V gene. V was clipped by 0 bases and J by 6 bases, with 6 bases between them. The CDR3 has 13 residues. CDR3 region: CASSLETAGELFF. CDR3 sequence (DNA): TGCGCCAGCAGCTTGGAGACTGCCGGGGAGCTGTTTTTT. Combining the CDR3 with reference TRBV5-1 and TRBJ2-2 gives the whole variable domain KAGVTQTPRYLIKTRGQQVTLSCSPISGHRSVSWYQQTPGQGLQFLFEYFSETQRNKGNFPGRFSGRQFSNSRSEMNVSTLELGDSALYLCASSLETAGELFFGEGSRLTVL.

V gene TRBV28 combines with J gene TRBJ2-7; TRBD1 matches 7 bases. Looked up from germline, CDR1 is MDHEN and CDR2 is SYDVKM. The CDR3 totals 14 residues. Germline trimming cut 8 bases from V and 2 bases from J; bases unmatched to any gene: 9. The CDR3 DNA reads as TGTGCCAGCTCCGAAGGACAGGCCCCCTACGAGCAGTACTTC. Translation gives CASSEGQAPYEQYF.

CDR3: CASSPAGNTIYF. As DNA, the CDR3 is TGTGCCAGCAGCCCAGCGGGAAACACCATATATTTT. The V and J genes are TRBV7-9 and TRBJ1-3; no definite D call. Trimming removed 5 bases at V and 4 bases at J, with 6 bases between. The germline CDR1 and CDR2 sequences are SEHNR and FQNEAQ (reference sequence). The CDR3 has 12 residues.

This clone was observed once. The chain carries TRBV4-1 and TRBJ1-1, with a tentative D call TRBD1 (5 bases). Germline values: CDR1 MGHRA, CDR2 YSYEKL. The CDR3 loop spans 15 amino acids. Trimming pared 3 bases from V and 5 bases from J, leaving 16 bases between. CDR3 sequence: CASSHYGGEGTEAFF. CDR3 bases: TGCGCCAGCAGCCACTACGGGGGGGAAGGGACTGAAGCTTTCTTT.

Here the CDR3 DNA reads TGTGCCACCAGCAGAGATGGGGCAAGGGATGAGCAGTACTTC. Its translation is CATSRDGARDEQYF. The chain carries TRBV15 and TRBJ2-7; D may be TRBD1 (5 bases). The CDR3 is 14 residues long. The V and J ends lost 0 bases and 7 bases respectively, with 13 bases between them. Germline CDR1 and CDR2: LNHNV and YYDKDF (reference sequence).